One TCR beta chain is described in this entry. Its binding antigen is unknown. No much larger clone exists at a distance of one base, and base qualities are not known. The donors were included in the validation cohort of approximately 130 subjects, a group kept apart from the roughly 670-subject first cohort. CDR1 and CDR2, looked up from the germline V gene (reference sequence), are GTSNPN and SVGIG. V loses 3 bases, J loses 2 bases, and the germline ends lie 10 bases apart. The cysteine opens and the phenylalanine closes a CDR3 of 14 amino acids. Only the CDR3 portion is preserved as DNA: 42 bases, with reading frame beginning at the first base. Receptors were amplified or captured by the immunoSEQ multiplex PCR assay. In the authors' own workflow: A statistical classification framework was built for diagnosing cytomegalovirus status from the catalog of TCR beta chain sequences. Imported from immuneACCESS, the table was reduced by TCRdb to in-frame sequences with V and J called. These copies leave out some clones; in studies compared against another copy, an unresolved V gene accounts for under half, and the cause of the remainder is not known. V and J calls plus clone size are reproduced from that table; the DNA served to infer D and trimming. The sample table holds 250,000 to 400,000 clones, of which about 85% were seen once. About 1% of the sample is taken by the ten largest.

This specimen comes from a study of cytomegalovirus exposure and HLA in healthy donors (TCRdb year 2017). Concerning the study at large: A later analysis indicated that the 95 to 150 validation repertoires were generated on the platform also employed for the approximately 700 repertoires of the first cohort. The study was designed to test whether signatures of past pathogen exposure could be identified by cataloging public T cell receptors. In addition to the first cohort of hundreds of subjects, a separate validation cohort of approximately 130 different subjects was used. To predict cytomegalovirus infection status, the study combined high-throughput TCR immunosequencing, statistical association of individual TCRs with disease status, and machine learning.

The study at large found these results: Of the cluster scores, 85% to 95% were above 0 in a later analysis, which found that TCRs clustered in the first cohort also tended to co-occur in the 130 or so validation repertoires. The classifier was reported to diagnose cytomegalovirus status with high specificity and sensitivity in both the original and validation cohorts. According to the authors, the approach could potentially be generalized to other disease states and immunological phenotypes. The study gave a list of 150 to 200 TCR beta chains associated with cytomegalovirus. A later analysis had no HLA typing for the validation cohort, so co-occurrence there was scored across all 110 or so repertoires. Most TCR sequences were seen in very few donors, while some public TCRs were found in many individuals. Three of the identified cytomegalovirus-associated TCR beta chains were confirmed in vitro to be specific for cytomegalovirus antigens.

The sequence was collected from a woman younger than 45 in good health and CMV-seropositive. The material sequenced was PBMCs. The V gene is TRBV30 and the J gene is TRBJ2-2, with TRBD2 perhaps the D gene, on 6 matching bases. The DNA sequence is TGTGCCTGGAGACTAGCTTCAAACACCGGGGAGCTGTTTTTT. Its coded protein is CAWRLASNTGELFF.